This T cell receptor (beta chain) was obtained from a study of control samples from healthy donors and cancer patients. Germline loops: CDR1 SGHTA, CDR2 FQGNSA. The CDR3 loop spans 15 amino acids. V shed 1 base, J shed 7 bases, and the junction held 9 bases outside the gene matches. The repertoire was sequenced with immunoSEQ multiplex PCR; TCRdb's copy has only in-frame clones and lacks some. The sample carries roughly 84,000 clones, approximately 90% recorded once. This sequence was found in a man aged 50 to 60 in good health. V gene TRBV7-2 combines with J gene TRBJ2-7, with 8 bases aligning to TRBD1. Source material: blood. The CDR3 coding sequence is TGTGCCAGCAGCTTAGTCTCGGGACAGGCAAGGGAGCAGTACTTC. Translated: CASSLVSGQAREQYF.